This T cell receptor (beta chain) was found in a study of cytomegalovirus exposure and HLA in healthy donors. Whole-study findings and limits: Cytomegalovirus association was listed for 164 TCR beta chains. Among TCR beta chains of equal frequency, HLA-associated ones were more clonally expanded in a later analysis.

About this clone: Its antigen is undetermined.

The PCR used 60 Vbeta and 13 Jbeta primers. Clones were sequenced by immunoSEQ multiplex PCR, and TCRdb holds only the in-frame ones, with some missing. This sample has about 170,000 clones, with about three quarters found just once. The CDR3 totals 16 residues. CDR1 SGHRS and CDR2 YFSETQ come from the germline V gene. The J segment lost 2 bases and the V segment lost 1 base, leaving 4 bases of the junction unmatched. Healthy bone marrow donors formed the donor group. This clonotype was obtained from a female donor in good health and CMV-seronegative. The V and J genes are TRBV5-1 and TRBJ2-3, with 10 bases aligning to TRBD2. What was sequenced was PBMCs. In DNA form, the CDR3 reads TGCGCCAGCAGCTTGACTAGCGGGGCGACCACAGATACGCAGTATTTT. Its translation: CASSLTSGATTDTQYF.